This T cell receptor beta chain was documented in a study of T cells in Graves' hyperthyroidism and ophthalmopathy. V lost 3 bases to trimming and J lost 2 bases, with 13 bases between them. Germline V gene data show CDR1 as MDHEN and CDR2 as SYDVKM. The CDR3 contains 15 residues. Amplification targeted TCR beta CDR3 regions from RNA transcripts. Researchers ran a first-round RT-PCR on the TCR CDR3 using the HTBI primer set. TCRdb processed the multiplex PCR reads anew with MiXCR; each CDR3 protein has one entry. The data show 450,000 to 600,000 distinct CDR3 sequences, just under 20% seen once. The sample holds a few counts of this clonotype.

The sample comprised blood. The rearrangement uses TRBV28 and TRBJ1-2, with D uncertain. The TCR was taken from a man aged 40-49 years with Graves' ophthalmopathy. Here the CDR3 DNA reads TGTGCCAGCAGTTTCATCGGCGAGAACAACTATGGCTACACCTTC. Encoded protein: CASSFIGENNYGYTF.